This T cell receptor (beta chain) was documented in a study of OX40 agonist ivuxolimab in advanced cancers. The germline V gene has CDR1 SEHNR and CDR2 FQNEAQ (reference sequence). The length of the CDR3 is 13 residues. The germline V and J ends were trimmed by 2 bases and 4 bases, with 8 bases remaining between them. This clone has more than one count but fewer than ten. Its antigen is undetermined. Profiling relied on immunoSEQ multiplex PCR, and the TCRdb table lists in-frame clones only, not all of them. Found here are tens of thousands of clones, roughly 87% of them singletons; the top ten hold around 0.19%. Study results and caveats: Clones of CD4+ and CD8+ blood T cells grew by week 6 at doses of 0.1 to 3.0 mg/kg. On average, CD8+ T cells showed a greater number of expanded clones than CD4+.

The chain combines TRBV7-9 with TRBJ2-5, with D possibly matching TRBD2 (5 bases). The material sequenced was CD4+ or CD8+ T cells sorted from blood, taken in a trial of the OX40 agonist ivuxolimab. This receptor was taken from an adult with an advanced solid tumor such as melanoma, head and neck, liver or kidney cancer. The CDR3 DNA sequence: TGTGCCAGCAGCTTACTGGGAGCAGAGACCCAGTACTTC. Translation: CASSLLGAETQYF.